These 18 T cell receptor beta chains were sequenced from one sample in a study of T cells after yellow fever vaccination. TCRdb reprocessed the 5' RACE reads via MiXCR and lists one record per CDR3 protein. This sample has about 300,000 distinct CDR3 sequences; approximately 10% occur once, and the top ten carry about 3.7%. This sample comprised CD4+ T cells sorted from PBMCs, obtained 5 days after the yellow fever booster vaccination. The receptor source for this set is a young man who received the YFV17D yellow fever vaccine.

This clonotype was seen a handful of times. The chain uses TRBV5-6 and TRBJ2-7; D is perhaps TRBD1 (7 bases). Trimming left V 3 bases short and J 2 bases short, with 24 bases between. CDR3 length: 18 residues. CDR1 is SGHDT, CDR2 YYEEEE, per germline. CDR3 nucleotide sequence: TGTGCCAGCAGCTACCCGGGACAGCAAGGGAGGCCCACCTACGAGCAGTACTTC. Translated: CASSYPGQQGRPTYEQYF.

This clonotype came up many times. The chain couples TRBV30 to TRBJ1-2; D unresolved. This CDR3 contains 12 residues. Deletions cut 3 bases from V and 5 bases from J, with 10 bases between. The V gene's germline CDR1 is GTSNPN and CDR2 SVGIG (reference sequence). The CDR3 nucleotides are TGTGCCTGGAGCAGGCAGGCATATGGCTACACCTTC. Its protein is CAWSRQAYGYTF. Full variable domain (remainder filled in from reference TRBV30 and TRBJ1-2): SQTIHQWPATLVQPVGSPLSLECTVEGTSNPNLYWYRQAAGRGLQLLFYSVGIGQISSEVPQNLSASRPQDRQFILSSKKLLLSDSGFYLCAWSRQAYGYTFGSGTRLTVV.

This clonotype was seen more than once but under ten times. The rearrangement joins TRBV10-3 to TRBJ2-7, with a possible D match to TRBD2 (7 bases). The CDR3 has 12 amino acids. Trimming took 11 bases from V and 4 from J, leaving 15 bases between them. The V gene's germline CDR1 is ENHRY and CDR2 SYGVKD. The CDR3 DNA reads as TGTGCCGCCTTAGGGGGGGAATACGAGCAGTACTTC. It translates to CAALGGEYEQYF.

In its sample, this clonotype was seen a few times. The gene calls are TRBV9 and TRBJ1-5; maybe TRBD1 (5 bases). The CDR3 consists of 15 residues. V shed 0 bases and J shed 5 bases, with 12 bases lying between them. Germline CDR1 SGDLS, CDR2 YYNGEE. The CDR3, as DNA: TGTGCCAGCAGCGTAGGAGGGTCGGGGGATCAGCCCCAGCATTTT. It specifies CASSVGGSGDQPQHF.

This clonotype was observed a handful of times. This chain connects TRBV5-5 to TRBJ2-4, with TRBD2 as a possible D gene (6 bases). V was cut by 6 bases and J by 6 bases, with 25 bases left in between. The CDR3 sequence is 17 residues long. Germline CDR1 SGHKS, CDR2 YYEKEE (reference sequence). In DNA, the CDR3 is TGTGCCAGCACCCACCTACCGGGCTCGACCGGGGGAAACATTCAGTACTTC. It is translated as CASTHLPGSTGGNIQYF.

In its sample, this clonotype was seen many times. The chain has TRBV29-1 and TRBJ2-3; D uncertain. The CDR3 loop spans 10 amino acids. Germline values: CDR1 SQVTM, CDR2 ANQGSEA. The V and J ends lost 5 bases and 4 bases respectively, with 4 bases between them. The CDR3 region has the DNA TGCAGCGTTTTAGCAGATACGCAGTATTTT. It translates to CSVLADTQYF.

This clonotype has more than one count but fewer than ten. The V and J genes are TRBV5-1 and TRBJ2-5, with 7 bases matching TRBD2. CDR3 length: 15 amino acids. Germline V gene sequence: CDR1 SGHRS, CDR2 YFSETQ. V was pared by 0 bases and J by 5 bases, with 7 bases of the junction left unmatched. The CDR3 is CASSLGGVAGETQYF. The CDR3 nucleotides read TGCGCCAGCAGCTTGGGCGGGGTAGCGGGTGAGACCCAGTACTTC.

This clonotype was observed at least ten times. The genes are TRBV11-2 and TRBJ2-1; 13 bases line up with TRBD2. This CDR3 spans 15 amino acids. In germline, CDR1 is SGHAT, CDR2 FQNNGV. Trimming at V came to 4 bases and at J to 4 bases, leaving 1 base not matched to a gene. CDR3 residues: CASSSGLAGYNEQFF. As DNA, the CDR3 is TGTGCCAGCAGCTCGGGACTAGCGGGATACAATGAGCAGTTCTTC.

The gene calls are TRBV12-3 or TRBV12-4 and TRBJ1-1; 9 bases match TRBD1. V was pared by 6 bases and J by 4 bases, with 9 bases of the junction left unmatched. CDR3 length equals 15 residues. The CDR3 bases are TGTGCCAGCAGGCCCACAGGGGGCAGGGTCACTGAAGCTTTCTTT. It encodes CASRPTGGRVTEAFF.

In this sample, this clonotype turned up a few times. The chain carries TRBV4-3 and TRBJ2-4; 9 nucleotides align to TRBD1. This CDR3 region has 18 residues. The germline V gene has CDR1 LGHNA and CDR2 YSLEER. The ends lost 2 bases at V and 6 bases at J; junction bases unmatched: 14. The CDR3 region has the DNA TGCGCCAGCAGCCAACGCCTACCCGGGACAGGGTTCTTAAACATTCAGTACTTC. It encodes CASSQRLPGTGFLNIQYF.

This clonotype has only a few counts. The J gene is TRBJ2-5, the V gene TRBV20-1; 7 nucleotides agree with TRBD1. There are 15 residues in the CDR3. The germline V gene encodes CDR1 DFQATT and CDR2 SNEGSKA (reference sequence). V trimming: 3 bases; J trimming: 4 bases; junction bases outside the gene matches: 11. The CDR3 is CSASFSGQTRETQYF. The CDR3 nucleotides read TGCAGTGCTAGTTTCTCGGGACAGACGAGAGAGACCCAGTACTTC.

This clonotype was seen a handful of times. This rearrangement joins TRBV25-1 to TRBJ2-3; TRBD1 agrees at 7 bases. V lost 7 bases, J lost 3 bases, and 7 bases stayed unmatched. This CDR3 has 14 amino acids. Germline V lookup: CDR1 MGHDK, CDR2 SYGVNS. The CDR3 region has the DNA TGTGCCAGCATGAGGACAGGACCTACAGATACGCAGTATTTT. It translates to CASMRTGPTDTQYF.

The chain couples TRBV7-2 to TRBJ2-7, with 7 bases identical to TRBD2. This CDR3 has 16 residues. CDR1 is SGHTA, CDR2 FQGNSA, per germline. The V gene end was trimmed by 4 bases and the J gene end by 4 bases; junction bases not matched to a gene: 13. This chain's CDR3 is CASSSQVGGYGYEQYF. CDR3 in DNA: TGTGCCAGCAGCTCTCAGGTGGGAGGGTATGGGTACGAGCAGTACTTC. The whole variable domain, remainder taken from reference TRBV7-2 and TRBJ2-7, is GAGVSQSPSNKVTEKGKDVELRCDPISGHTALYWYRQSLGQGLEFLIYFQGNSAPDKSGLPSDRFSAERTGGSVSTLTIQRTQQEDSAVYLCASSSQVGGYGYEQYFGPGTRLTVT.

V gene TRBV24-1 combines with J gene TRBJ1-5; the match to TRBD1 covers 7 bases. The germline gives CDR1 KGHDR, CDR2 SFDVKD. CDR3 length: 14 residues. J lost 6 bases, V lost 5 bases, and 6 bases had no gene match. CDR3 amino acids: CATSARTGVQPQHF. CDR3 DNA sequence: TGTGCCACCAGTGCGAGAACAGGGGTTCAGCCCCAGCATTTT.

This clonotype was found a few times. This chain links TRBV14 with TRBJ2-1; D is unresolved. Trimming removed 4 bases at V and 2 bases at J, with 9 bases between. Germline V gives CDR1 SGHDN, CDR2 FVKESK. This CDR3 contains 14 residues. Here the CDR3 reads CASSLPSAYNEQFF. DNA for the CDR3: TGTGCCAGCAGCCTCCCCAGCGCCTACAATGAGCAGTTCTTC.

This clonotype has more than one count but fewer than ten. V and J are TRBV5-4 and TRBJ2-5; 7 bases fit TRBD1. The length of the CDR3 is 14 residues. The ends lost 4 bases at V and 0 bases at J; junction bases unmatched: 3. Per germline, CDR1 SGHNT and CDR2 YYREEE (reference sequence). DNA for the CDR3: TGTGCCAGCAGCCACGGGACAGACCAAGAGACCCAGTACTTC. Protein product: CASSHGTDQETQYF.

The CDR3 coding sequence is TGCGCCAGCAGCTTGGAAATTGTAAGCACTGAAGCTTTCTTT. This encodes CASSLEIVSTEAFF. The rearrangement links TRBV5-1 to TRBJ1-1; D is uncertain. The CDR3 loop spans 14 amino acids. V was trimmed by 0 bases and J by 4 bases, leaving 10 bases between them. Germline-derived CDR1 and CDR2 are SGHRS and YFSETQ.

V gene TRBV7-2 combines with J gene TRBJ1-4; 7 nucleotides line up with TRBD1. The germline gives CDR1 SGHTA, CDR2 FQGNSA. V trimming: 5 bases; J trimming: 8 bases; junction bases outside the gene matches: 8. The CDR3 contains 14 residues. The CDR3 DNA reads as TGTGCCAGCAGCCATGACAGGGTTCGGGAAAAACTGTTTTTT. Protein sequence: CASSHDRVREKLFF.